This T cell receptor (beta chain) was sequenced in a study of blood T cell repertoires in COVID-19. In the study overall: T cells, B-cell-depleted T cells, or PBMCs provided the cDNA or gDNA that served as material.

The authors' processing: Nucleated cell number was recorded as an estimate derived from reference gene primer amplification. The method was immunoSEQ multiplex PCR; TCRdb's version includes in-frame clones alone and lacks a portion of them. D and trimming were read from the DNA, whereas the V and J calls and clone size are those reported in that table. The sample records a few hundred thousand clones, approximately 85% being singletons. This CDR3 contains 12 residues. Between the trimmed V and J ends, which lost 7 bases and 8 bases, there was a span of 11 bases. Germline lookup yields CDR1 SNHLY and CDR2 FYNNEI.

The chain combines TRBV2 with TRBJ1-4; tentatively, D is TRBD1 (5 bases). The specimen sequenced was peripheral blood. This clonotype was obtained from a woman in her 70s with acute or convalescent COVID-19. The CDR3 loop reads CASTTGREKLFF. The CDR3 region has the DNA TGTGCCAGCACAACAGGACGGGAAAAACTGTTTTTT.